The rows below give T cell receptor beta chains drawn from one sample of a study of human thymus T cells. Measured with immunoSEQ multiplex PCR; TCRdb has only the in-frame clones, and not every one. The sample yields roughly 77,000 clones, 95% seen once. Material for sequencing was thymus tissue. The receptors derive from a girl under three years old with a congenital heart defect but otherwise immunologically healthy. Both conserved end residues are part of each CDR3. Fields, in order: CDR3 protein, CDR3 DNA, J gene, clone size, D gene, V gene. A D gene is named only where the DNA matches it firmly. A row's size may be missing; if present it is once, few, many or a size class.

CASSANPGTGGKYGYTF | TGTGCCAGCTCAGCTAATCCCGGGACAGGGGGCAAGTATGGCTACACCTTC | TRBJ1-2 | . | TRBD1 | TRBV18
CASSFGETYEQYF | TGTGCCAGCAGCTTTGGGGAGACCTACGAGCAGTACTTC | TRBJ2-7 | . | . | TRBV11-2
CASSDGLPSYSGANVLTF | TGTGCCAGCAGTGACGGACTCCCGTCTTACTCTGGGGCCAACGTCCTGACTTTC | TRBJ2-6 | once | . | TRBV25-1
CASSIDRVFRTALTGELFF | TGTGCCAGTAGTATAGATCGGGTTTTCAGGACAGCCCTCACCGGGGAGCTGTTTTTT | TRBJ2-2 | . | . | TRBV19
CASSYWTGQGYNEQFF | TGTGCCAGCAGTTATTGGACGGGGCAGGGGTACAATGAGCAGTTCTTC | TRBJ2-1 | . | . | TRBV6-5
CASKRGPGEGLFF | TGCGCCAGCAAGCGGGGGCCCGGAGAGGGACTGTTTTTT | TRBJ2-2 | . | TRBD2 | TRBV10-1
CASSKGGEQYF | TGTGCCAGTAGTAAGGGGGGCGAGCAGTACTTC | TRBJ2-7 | . | . | TRBV19
CASSKHRGELFF | TGTGCCAGCAGCAAACACCGGGGGGAGCTGTTTTTT | TRBJ2-2 | . | . | TRBV6-5
CASSLGGESSYEQYF | TGTGCCAGCAGCCTCGGGGGGGAGAGCTCCTACGAGCAGTACTTC | TRBJ2-7 | . | TRBD2 | TRBV7-2
CASSPSGGYNEQFF | TGTGCCAGCAGCCCTAGCGGGGGGTACAATGAGCAGTTCTTC | TRBJ2-1 | . | TRBD2 | TRBV11-3
CASSSLAGGWGDEQFF | TGTGCCAGCAGTTCCCTAGCGGGAGGATGGGGCGATGAGCAGTTCTTC | TRBJ2-1 | . | TRBD2 | TRBV6-6
CASQTLAKNIQYF | TGTGCCAGCCAGACTCTAGCCAAAAACATTCAGTACTTC | TRBJ2-4 | . | . | TRBV28
CASSFWPFGGDFNTGELFF | TGTGCCAGCAGCTTTTGGCCTTTTGGGGGGGATTTCAACACCGGGGAGCTGTTTTTT | TRBJ2-2 | . | TRBD2 | TRBV7-2
CASSQDGRQGAAYEQYF | TGCGCCAGCAGCCAAGATGGGAGACAGGGGGCGGCCTACGAGCAGTACTTC | TRBJ2-7 | . | TRBD1 | TRBV4-1
CASSMFALGQGFGETQYF | TGTGCCAGTAGTATGTTCGCGCTAGGACAGGGTTTCGGGGAGACCCAGTACTTC | TRBJ2-5 | . | TRBD1 | TRBV19
CASSQDRGEQYF | TGTGCCAGCAGCCAAGACCGCGGGGAGCAGTACTTC | TRBJ2-7 | . | . | TRBV4-2
CARSIQETQYF | TGTGCCAGAAGCATACAAGAGACCCAGTACTTC | TRBJ2-5 | . | . | TRBV5-3
CASSPRYRKGQGGQPQHF | TGTGCCAGTAGTCCCCGATACCGTAAAGGACAGGGAGGACAGCCCCAGCATTTT | TRBJ1-5 | . | TRBD1 | TRBV19
CASSPRDGRNQPQHF | TGTGCCAGCAGCCCCCGGGACGGGCGCAATCAGCCCCAGCATTTT | TRBJ1-5 | . | . | TRBV7-2
CASSSRPGQGESGNTIYF | TGTGCCAGCAGCTCTCGACCGGGACAGGGGGAATCTGGAAACACCATATATTTT | TRBJ1-3 | . | TRBD1 | TRBV5-6
CASNPWGVSYNEQFF | TGTGCCAGCAACCCGTGGGGGGTCTCCTACAATGAGCAGTTCTTC | TRBJ2-1 | . | . | TRBV6-1
CASSPPVSLNIQYF | TGTGCCAGCAGCCCCCCGGTTTCATTGAACATTCAGTACTTC | TRBJ2-4 | . | . | TRBV28
CASTLGRDSGANVLTF | TGCGCCAGCACCCTAGGGCGGGACTCTGGGGCCAACGTCCTGACTTTC | TRBJ2-6 | . | . | TRBV5-1
CASSPGYEQYF | TGTGCCAGCAGTCCAGGCTACGAGCAGTACTTC | TRBJ2-7 | . | . | TRBV28
CASKGRGPYTEAFF | TGTGCCAGCAAAGGAAGGGGGCCGTACACTGAAGCTTTCTTT | TRBJ1-1 | . | TRBD1 | TRBV28
CADSGRSPGEQFF | TGTGCCGATAGCGGGAGAAGTCCAGGTGAGCAGTTCTTC | TRBJ2-1 | . | . | TRBV21-1
CASNLGQDLWGEQFF | TGCGCCAGCAACCTGGGACAGGACCTTTGGGGTGAGCAGTTCTTC | TRBJ2-1 | once | TRBD1 | TRBV4-3
CASSILAGGRQYF | TGTGCCAGTAGTATACTAGCGGGAGGTCGGCAGTACTTC | TRBJ2-7 | . | TRBD2 | TRBV19